The clone carrying this T cell receptor (beta chain) was detected a few times. Its cognate antigen is unknown. The data were taken from a study of response to subunit inactivated influenza vaccine. Germline loops: CDR1 MNHEY, CDR2 SVGAGI. The V and J ends lost 7 bases and 0 bases respectively, with 9 bases between them. The CDR3 has 13 residues. TCRdb redid the calling of the RT-PCR reads with MiXCR, one entry per CDR3 protein. The sample holds hundreds of thousands of distinct CDR3 sequences, 21% seen once. Study results and limitations: Seasonal influenza vaccination, on each occasion, was suggested by the authors to recruit few new T cells.

The sequences come from PBMCs from blood, collected about 19 months after vaccination. This chain links TRBV6-5 with TRBJ1-1; D gene unclear. The clonotype comes from a man aged 45 to 75 who received an inactivated influenza vaccine. Here the CDR3 DNA reads TGTGCCAGCAAGGTGGTGGTGAACACTGAAGCTTTCTTT. It translates to CASKVVVNTEAFF.